A single sample is the source of the 4 T cell receptor beta chains below, sequenced in a study of cytomegalovirus exposure and HLA in healthy donors. Measured with immunoSEQ multiplex PCR; TCRdb has only the in-frame clones, and not every one. Here the sample spans around 300,000 clones, around 86% being singletons. Sequenced material: PBMCs. These receptors all stem from a woman aged 18-30 years in good health and CMV-seronegative.

The V and J genes are TRBV2 and TRBJ2-1; 7 bases align to TRBD1. V lost 4 bases and J lost 9; bases outside the gene matches: 9. CDR3 length equals 14 residues. Germline CDR1 and CDR2: SNHLY and FYNNEI. For the CDR3, the DNA is TGTGCCAGCAGTGCCATCCGACAGGGTGGTGAGCAGTTCTTC. This sequence encodes CASSAIRQGGEQFF.

CDR3 coding DNA: TGTGCCAGCAGTGACTCTTACCGGGGTCGGACCGGGGAGCTGTTTTTT. It encodes CASSDSYRGRTGELFF. V and J are TRBV6-4 and TRBJ2-2, with D perhaps matching TRBD2 (5 bases). This CDR3 contains 16 residues. CDR1 and CDR2 (germline): MRHNA, SNTAGT. V gave up 0 bases and J gave up 5 bases, with 13 bases separating them.

V and J are TRBV28 and TRBJ2-7; D unclear. Trimming left V 3 bases short and J 3 bases short, with 9 bases between. CDR3 length: 13 amino acids. CDR1 is MDHEN, CDR2 SYDVKM, per germline. This chain's CDR3 is CASSFPPNYEQYF. Written as DNA, the CDR3 is TGTGCCAGCAGTTTTCCCCCAAACTACGAGCAGTACTTC. Drawing the rest from reference TRBV28 and TRBJ2-7, the complete variable domain is DVKVTQSSRYLVKRTGEKVFLECVQDMDHENMFWYRQDPGLGLRLIYFSYDVKMKEKGDIPEGYSVSREKKERFSLILESASTNQTSMYLCASSFPPNYEQYFGPGTRLTVT.

This chain uses TRBV9 with TRBJ2-2; the D gene is possibly TRBD1 (5 bases). Germline V lookup: CDR1 SGDLS, CDR2 YYNGEE. The CDR3 covers 14 residues. Deletions cut 6 bases from V and 8 bases from J, with 17 bases between. CDR3 amino acids: CASNPEGASGELFF. In nucleotides, the CDR3 is TGTGCCAGCAACCCAGAAGGGGCTTCGGGGGAGCTGTTTTTT.